The 12 T cell receptor beta chains presented below share a single source sample, sequenced in a study of long-term antiretroviral therapy in people with HIV. Researchers ran immunoSEQ v3.0 at survey level. Profiling relied on immunoSEQ multiplex PCR, and the TCRdb table lists in-frame clones only, not all of them. The top ten clones hold 8% to 10% of a sample with approximately 25,000 clones, less than 80% of them seen once. The sequenced sample was unsorted PBMCs, obtained 1.2 years after starting antiretroviral therapy. The receptor source for this set is a woman aged 40 to 50 with HIV.

V and J are TRBV11-3 and TRBJ2-2; 8 bases map to TRBD2. The CDR3 sequence is 18 residues long. With 5 bases clipped from V and 4 bases from J, the junction kept 15 bases outside the gene matches. CDR1 and CDR2 from the germline V gene are SGHNT and YENEEA. The CDR3 protein is CASSPFLGAGGSTGELFF. The CDR3 DNA sequence: TGTGCCAGCAGCCCCTTTCTAGGGGCGGGGGGTTCCACCGGGGAGCTGTTTTTT. Filled out from reference TRBV11-3 and TRBJ2-2, the complete variable domain reads EAGVVQSPRYKIIEKKQPVAFWCNPISGHNTLYWYLQNLGQGPELLIRYENEEAVDDSQLPKDRFSAERLKGVDSTLKIQPAELGDSAVYLCASSPFLGAGGSTGELFFGEGSRLTVL.

This clone was counted once. The chain couples TRBV11-2 to TRBJ2-1; 9 nucleotides match TRBD2. Germline loops: CDR1 SGHAT, CDR2 FQNNGV. V was pared by 5 bases and J by 8 bases, with 10 bases of the junction left unmatched. CDR3 length: 15 amino acids. The CDR3 nucleotides read TGTGCCAGCAGCCCGGCCGGGACTAGCATTGATGAGCAGTTCTTC. Translating it yields CASSPAGTSIDEQFF.

This rearrangement joins TRBV7-2 to TRBJ2-7; 10 bases fit TRBD2. The CDR3 runs to 16 residues. J gave up 1 base and V 0 bases, and 3 bases lay outside the gene matches. The germline gives CDR1 SGHTA, CDR2 FQGNSA. The CDR3 nucleotides read TGTGCCAGCAGCTTAGCTAGCGGGAGGCGGTCCTACGAGCAGTACTTC. Amino acid sequence: CASSLASGRRSYEQYF.

V usage is TRBV5-4 and J usage is TRBJ2-1; D perhaps matches TRBD2 (6 bases). CDR3 length equals 15 residues. Trimming took 4 bases from V and 6 from J, leaving 17 bases between them. Germline V gene data show CDR1 as SGHNT and CDR2 as YYREEE (reference sequence). CDR3 bases: TGTGCCAGCAGCCCCGACTCGGGAGCGTTCAATGAGCAGTTCTTC. It encodes CASSPDSGAFNEQFF.

In its sample, this clone was seen a few times. The chain employs TRBV11-2 and TRBJ2-1, with 8 bases fitting TRBD2. V gave up 5 bases and J gave up 8 bases; unmatched junction bases: 8. The CDR3 is 14 amino acids. Germline V gene lookup returns CDR1 SGHAT and CDR2 FQNNGV. DNA for the CDR3: TGTGCCAGCAGCACTAGGACTAGCCTCCATGAGCAGTTCTTC. Protein sequence: CASSTRTSLHEQFF.

This clone was detected a few times. The chain couples TRBV30 to TRBJ1-2; no firm D call. With 2 bases removed from V and 0 bases from J, the gap between germline ends came to 7 bases. This CDR3 is 13 amino acids long. Germline CDR1 reads GTSNPN; CDR2 reads SVGIG (reference sequence). The CDR3 spells CAWSLSANYGYTF. The DNA of the CDR3 is TGTGCCTGGAGTCTCTCAGCTAACTATGGCTACACCTTC.

The chain combines TRBV19 with TRBJ2-2, with 8 nucleotides matching TRBD1. The CDR3 contains 14 residues. CDR1 and CDR2 (germline): LNHDA, SQIVND (reference sequence). The ends lost 7 bases at V and 3 bases at J; junction bases unmatched: 4. The CDR3 reads CASTQGADTGELFF. CDR3 DNA sequence: TGTGCCAGTACCCAGGGGGCCGACACCGGGGAGCTGTTTTTT.

The V call is TRBV2, the J call TRBJ2-1; D is perhaps TRBD1 or TRBD2 (5 bases each). V lost 8 bases and J 6 bases, leaving 17 bases between the germline ends. The CDR3 is 14 residues long. Per the germline V gene, CDR1 is SNHLY and CDR2 is FYNNEI. As DNA, the CDR3 is TGTGCCAGCGTGGGGGTAGCGTCTAGCAATGAGCAGTTCTTC. Its translation is CASVGVASSNEQFF.

V is TRBV5-6 and J is TRBJ2-4; TRBD1 is a possible D gene (6 bases). Deletions cut 4 bases from V and 2 bases from J, with 10 bases between. This CDR3 contains 14 residues. Germline assignment: CDR1 SGHDT and CDR2 YYEEEE. CDR3 nucleotides: TGTGCCAGCAGCGTTACAGGGTCCAAAAACATTCAGTACTTC. As protein: CASSVTGSKNIQYF.

V usage is TRBV12-5 and J usage is TRBJ2-5, with no clear D. The length of the CDR3 is 14 residues. In germline, CDR1 is LGHNT, CDR2 FRNRAP. V shed 1 base and J shed 1 base, with 7 bases lying between them. The CDR3 loop reads CASGLGQTQETQYF. CDR3 DNA: TGTGCTAGTGGTTTGGGACAAACCCAAGAGACCCAGTACTTC.

The rearrangement links TRBV27 to TRBJ2-5; D unresolved. CDR1 and CDR2 from the germline V gene are MNHEY and SMNVEV (reference sequence). V lost 3 bases and J 1 base, leaving 9 bases between the germline ends. This CDR3 region has 14 residues. This chain's CDR3 is CASSFRGGQETQYF. The DNA for the CDR3 is TGTGCCAGCAGTTTCCGTGGCGGCCAAGAGACCCAGTACTTC.

This clone is labeled as medium-sized. This chain links TRBV19 with TRBJ1-5; D call uncertain. This CDR3 comprises 16 residues. Trimming stripped 2 bases from V and 0 bases from J, with 11 bases between. Germline lookup yields CDR1 LNHDA and CDR2 SQIVND (reference sequence). In DNA form, the CDR3 reads TGTGCCAGTAGTATATTTACCGGGTATAGCAATCAGCCCCAGCATTTT. Its translation: CASSIFTGYSNQPQHF.